The next 29 T cell receptor beta chains were all read from a single sample in a study of circulating CD8 cells and anti-PD-1 response in melanoma. Each library started from around 14 ng of total RNA using the QIAseq Immune Repertoire TCR panel. TCRdb re-derived calls from the reads in MiXCR, one entry per CDR3 protein. The table includes roughly 700 distinct CDR3 sequences, around 8% detected once. Four subsets defined by PD-1 and/or TIGIT were sorted from live CD3+CD8+TCRalphabeta+ cells. This material consisted of CD8+ T cells from PBMCs, taken at baseline or after one month of anti-PD-1 therapy (not recorded which). The receptors were sampled from a human donor with melanoma.

By frequency in the sample, this clonotype is large. The chain is built from TRBV2 and TRBJ2-3; the match to TRBD1 covers 8 bases. Germline V gene sequence: CDR1 SNHLY, CDR2 FYNNEI. The length of the CDR3 is 16 residues. V lost 6 bases and J lost 0; bases outside the gene matches: 8. This chain's CDR3 is CASSAAGGPSTDTQYF. For the CDR3, the DNA is TGTGCCAGCAGCGCTGCAGGGGGCCCCAGCACAGATACGCAGTATTTT.

This clonotype counts as large. J is TRBJ2-1 and V is TRBV11-1; 7 bases match TRBD2. The germline V gene has CDR1 SGHAT and CDR2 FQDESV (reference sequence). There are 15 residues in the CDR3. Trimming took 3 bases from V and 2 from J; bases not matched to a gene: 4. CDR3 loop: CASSFHAGAYNEQFF. CDR3 bases: TGTGCCAGCAGCTTCCATGCGGGAGCCTACAATGAGCAGTTCTTC.

This clonotype is labeled as large. This chain links TRBV2 with TRBJ2-5; the D gene is possibly TRBD2 (6 bases). V gave up 2 bases and J gave up 7 bases, with 14 bases separating them. The germline CDR1 and CDR2 sequences are SNHLY and FYNNEI. The CDR3 is made up of 14 amino acids. As DNA, the CDR3 is TGTGCCAGCAGTGAACCTAGCGACGTCCGGACCCAGTACTTC. Translated: CASSEPSDVRTQYF. The whole variable domain, filled in from reference TRBV2 and TRBJ2-5, reads EPEVTQTPSHQVTQMGQEVILRCVPISNHLYFYWYRQILGQKVEFLVSFYNNEISEKSEIFDDQFSVERPDGSNFTLKIRSTKLEDSAMYFCASSEPSDVRTQYFGPGTRLLVL.

V gene TRBV6-4 combines with J gene TRBJ2-1, with 10 nucleotides matching TRBD2. The CDR3 is 16 amino acids. The germline V gene encodes CDR1 MRHNA and CDR2 SNTAGT. V lost 0 bases to trimming and J lost 5 bases; unmatched junction nucleotides: 4. CDR3 sequence reads: CASSDSSGGAHNEQFF. CDR3 nucleotide sequence: TGTGCCAGCAGTGACTCGAGCGGGGGGGCTCACAATGAGCAGTTCTTC.

This clonotype was seen a handful of times. CDR3 region: CASSRRDTPTDTQYF. In DNA form, the CDR3 reads TGTGCCAGCAGCCGAAGGGACACTCCCACAGATACGCAGTATTTT. The V gene is TRBV7-2, the J gene TRBJ2-3; TRBD1 is a possible D gene (6 bases). Trimming stripped 5 bases from V and 2 bases from J, with 14 bases between. Looked up from germline, CDR1 is SGHTA and CDR2 is FQGNSA. This CDR3 contains 15 residues.

By sample fraction, this clonotype is medium-sized. The chain recombines TRBV29-1 with TRBJ2-7; TRBD1 is a possible D gene (5 bases). The germline V and J ends were trimmed by 3 bases and 7 bases, with 13 bases remaining between them. The CDR3 covers 12 residues. The germline V gene has CDR1 SQVTM and CDR2 ANQGSEA. CDR3: CSVEDNLGEQYF. The CDR3 DNA reads TGCAGCGTTGAGGACAACCTCGGGGAGCAGTACTTC.

This clonotype rates as large. The V and J genes are TRBV5-5 and TRBJ2-1, with D uncertain. CDR1 and CDR2 (germline): SGHKS, YYEKEE (reference sequence). The CDR3 sequence is 11 residues long. Trimming cost V 3 bases and J 10 bases, with 8 bases left between them. CDR3 nucleotide sequence: TGTGCCAGCAGCTCTGTGAGGGAGCAGTTCTTC. Translated, it gives CASSSVREQFF.

Within the sample, this clonotype is medium-sized. V and J are TRBV30 and TRBJ2-7, with 7 positions matching TRBD1. The CDR3 runs 13 residues. Trimming took 2 bases from V and 4 from J; bases not matched to a gene: 5. The germline gives CDR1 GTSNPN, CDR2 SVGIG (reference sequence). The CDR3 DNA reads as TGTGCCTGGAGTTACAGGGGAAGGTACGAGCAGTACTTC. It is translated as CAWSYRGRYEQYF.

By share of the sample, this clonotype is medium-sized (0.01 to 0.1%). V is TRBV19 and J is TRBJ2-6, with D possibly matching TRBD1 (6 bases). Trimming shortened V by 7 bases and J by 0 bases, and 10 bases separated the two germline ends. The CDR3 extends over 15 amino acids. Germline V gene sequence: CDR1 LNHDA, CDR2 SQIVND (reference sequence). The CDR3 sequence is CASTGTSSGANVLTF. As DNA, the CDR3 is TGTGCCAGTACAGGGACAAGCTCTGGGGCCAACGTCCTGACTTTC.

This clonotype ranks as large. The chain uses TRBV19 and TRBJ1-2, with D perhaps matching TRBD1 (6 bases). The CDR3 is made up of 16 amino acids. Trimming pared 2 bases from V and 6 bases from J, leaving 19 bases between. The germline V gene has CDR1 LNHDA and CDR2 SQIVND (reference sequence). The CDR3, as DNA: TGTGCCAGTAGTATAACCCCCGTAGGGGGGGCCGATGGCTACACCTTC. Translation: CASSITPVGGADGYTF. The full variable domain, rest sourced from reference TRBV19 and TRBJ1-2, is DGGITQSPKYLFRKEGQNVTLSCEQNLNHDAMYWYRQDPGQGLRLIYYSQIVNDFQKGDIAEGYSVSREKKESFPLTVTSAQKNPTAFYLCASSITPVGGADGYTFGSGTRLTVV.

This clonotype ranks as medium-sized. V and J are TRBV30 and TRBJ2-7, with D unresolved. V lost 1 base to trimming and J lost 5 bases, with 24 bases between them. This CDR3 has 17 residues. In germline, CDR1 is GTSNPN, CDR2 SVGIG (reference sequence). CDR3 in amino acids: CAWSAERSGRRLHEQYF. CDR3 DNA sequence: TGTGCCTGGAGTGCAGAACGTTCTGGTAGACGTCTACACGAGCAGTACTTC.

This clonotype is medium-sized (0.01 to 0.1%). This CDR3 is CSARAAANTEAFF. CDR3 coding DNA: TGCAGTGCTAGAGCCGCAGCGAACACTGAAGCTTTCTTT. The chain uses TRBV20-1 and TRBJ1-1; D unclear. CDR3 length: 13 amino acids. V dropped 1 base and J dropped 1 base, with 7 bases sitting between them. Per the germline V gene, CDR1 is DFQATT and CDR2 is SNEGSKA (reference sequence).

This clonotype is categorized as medium-sized. A much larger clonotype is one base distant, so this may be a read error. The chain joins TRBV7-2 to TRBJ2-7; maybe TRBD1 (5 bases). The CDR3 runs to 14 residues. V dropped 6 bases and J dropped 6 bases, with 18 bases sitting between them. Germline loops: CDR1 SGHTA, CDR2 FQGNSA. The CDR3 DNA is TGTGCCAGCAGTCGAGCCCAAGGGGTGGTCGAGCAGTACTTC. Translating gives CASSRAQGVVEQYF.

In this sample, this clonotype turned up a few times. A much larger clonotype is one base distant, so this may be a read error. This chain uses TRBV7-7 with TRBJ2-2; D is perhaps TRBD2 (7 bases). The CDR3 spans 13 residues. CDR1 and CDR2 (germline): SSHAT, FNYEAQ (reference sequence). The CDR3 spells CAGSSGGPGELFF. CDR3 coding DNA: TGTGCTGGCAGCTCCGGGGGGCCCGGGGAGCTGTTTTTT. Combining the CDR3 with reference TRBV7-7 and TRBJ2-2 gives the whole variable domain GAGVSQSPRYKVTKRGQDVTLRCDPISSHATLYWYQQALGQGPEFLTYFNYEAQPDKSGLPSDRFSAERPEGSISTLTIQRTEQRDSAMYRCAGSSGGPGELFFGEGSRLTVL.

This clonotype qualifies as large. The J gene is TRBJ2-7, the V gene TRBV20-1, with TRBD2 matching over 9 bases. Germline V gene sequence: CDR1 DFQATT, CDR2 SNEGSKA (reference sequence). The CDR3 loop spans 15 amino acids. J lost 2 bases, V lost 5 bases, and 10 bases had no gene match. The DNA of the CDR3 is TGCAGTGCTTCATCTTCAGCGGGGGGACCCTACGAGCAGTACTTC. Protein product: CSASSSAGGPYEQYF.

Concerning this clonotype: A much larger clone is a single base away; this may be a read error. The CDR3 sequence is CARSQSYSYEQYF. CDR3 in DNA: TGTGCCAGAAGCCAGAGTTACAGCTACGAGCAGTACTTC. The gene calls are TRBV19 and TRBJ2-7, with D unresolved. Trimming left V 9 bases short and J 3 bases short, with 15 bases between. Germline values: CDR1 LNHDA, CDR2 SQIVND (reference sequence). CDR3 length: 13 amino acids.

This clonotype is judged large. CDR3 sequence: CASSLMVTSVETQYF. In nucleotides, the CDR3 is TGTGCCAGCAGCTTAATGGTTACTAGCGTGGAGACCCAGTACTTC. The chain carries TRBV11-2 and TRBJ2-5; 7 bases align to TRBD2. CDR1 and CDR2 (germline): SGHAT, FQNNGV. The ends lost 2 bases at V and 5 bases at J; junction bases unmatched: 8. The CDR3 is made up of 15 amino acids.

This clonotype is labeled as medium-sized (0.01 to 0.1%). V is TRBV2 and J is TRBJ2-7; no definite D call. The germline gives CDR1 SNHLY, CDR2 FYNNEI. V was pared by 6 bases and J by 4 bases, with 7 bases between. The CDR3 is 11 amino acids. The CDR3 region has the DNA TGTGCCAGCAGCAGTCAATACGAGCAGTACTTC. This gives the protein CASSSQYEQYF.

This clonotype is categorized as medium-sized (0.01 to 0.1%). The CDR3, as DNA: TGTGCCAGTAGTAATGGTCAGCCCCAGCATTTT. Translation: CASSNGQPQHF. The chain joins TRBV19 to TRBJ1-5; D is uncertain. V lost 4 bases and J 6 bases, leaving 4 bases between the germline ends. The CDR3 has 11 amino acids. CDR1 LNHDA and CDR2 SQIVND come from the germline V gene (reference sequence).

Sample share makes this clonotype large. At one boundary the junction diverges from the germline segment, which might be a read error. V is TRBV2 and J is TRBJ2-1; 13 nucleotides align to TRBD2. The CDR3 runs 12 residues. Germline-derived CDR1 and CDR2 are SNHLY and FYNNEI. CDR3 amino acids: CASRLAGGLVVF. In DNA form, the CDR3 reads TGTGCCAGCAGACTAGCGGGGGGGCTCGTGGTCTTC.

This clonotype is medium-sized in the sample. This chain links TRBV30 with TRBJ2-3; 9 bases agree with TRBD1. J was trimmed by 1 base and V by 4 bases; bases with no gene match: 3. The CDR3 is made up of 14 amino acids. Germline values: CDR1 GTSNPN, CDR2 SVGIG (reference sequence). The CDR3 bases are TGTGCCTGGAACAGGGGGCTAGGCACAGATACGCAGTATTTT. Residues: CAWNRGLGTDTQYF. Supplemented by reference TRBV30 and TRBJ2-3, the full variable domain reads SQTIHQWPATLVQPVGSPLSLECTVEGTSNPNLYWYRQAAGRGLQLLFYSVGIGQISSEVPQNLSASRPQDRQFILSSKKLLLSDSGFYLCAWNRGLGTDTQYFGPGTRLTVL.

This clonotype is large. The chain recombines TRBV19 with TRBJ2-3; TRBD1 aligns across 10 bases. Germline loops: CDR1 LNHDA, CDR2 SQIVND (reference sequence). V was pared by 5 bases and J by 5 bases, with 7 bases of the junction left unmatched. CDR3 length: 15 residues. CDR3 DNA: TGTGCCAGTAGTGCCGGGACAGGGGTCTTAGATACGCAGTATTTT. Translating it yields CASSAGTGVLDTQYF. The whole variable domain, remainder taken from reference TRBV19 and TRBJ2-3, is DGGITQSPKYLFRKEGQNVTLSCEQNLNHDAMYWYRQDPGQGLRLIYYSQIVNDFQKGDIAEGYSVSREKKESFPLTVTSAQKNPTAFYLCASSAGTGVLDTQYFGPGTRLTVL.

By share, this clonotype ranks as large. The chain links TRBV24-1 to TRBJ2-3; 7 nucleotides align to TRBD2. This CDR3 has 12 amino acids. After removal of 4 bases from V and 8 bases from J, the junction contained 2 bases not matched to a gene. Germline CDR1 KGHDR, CDR2 SFDVKD. CDR3 bases: TGTGCCACCAGTGACGGGGGGACTACGCAGTATTTT. Translating it yields CATSDGGTTQYF.

In its sample, this clonotype is medium-sized. The V and J genes are TRBV20-1 and TRBJ2-1, with 9 bases lining up with TRBD2. Germline V CDR1 and CDR2: DFQATT, SNEGSKA (reference sequence). J was trimmed by 8 bases and V by 3 bases; bases with no gene match: 2. The CDR3 runs to 12 residues. This chain's CDR3 is CSARGLADEQFF. CDR3 sequence (DNA): TGCAGTGCTAGGGGACTAGCCGATGAGCAGTTCTTC.

By sample fraction, this clonotype is large (0.1 to 1%). The chain carries TRBV7-3 and TRBJ2-7, with 8 positions matching TRBD1. Germline V gene data show CDR1 as SGHTA and CDR2 as FQGTGA. Trimming removed 5 bases from V and 1 base from J; junction bases left unmatched: 7. The length of the CDR3 is 15 residues. CDR3 sequence reads: CASSQAGGGSYEQYF. CDR3 DNA: TGTGCCAGCAGCCAGGCAGGGGGCGGGTCCTACGAGCAGTACTTC. Filled out from reference TRBV7-3 and TRBJ2-7, the complete variable domain reads GAGVSQTPSNKVTEKGKYVELRCDPISGHTALYWYRQSLGQGPEFLIYFQGTGAADDSGLPNDRFFAVRPEGSVSTLKIQRTERGDSAVYLCASSQAGGGSYEQYFGPGTRLTVT.

On this clonotype itself: Lacking the conserved final phenylalanine or tryptophan, this CDR3 likely reflects a read error. The limits of the CDR3 on the DNA are not certain, so only TCRdb's listed CDR3 is given. This CDR3 reads CASSLDQYEQDL. The chain combines TRBV12-3 or TRBV12-4 with TRBJ2-7. The CDR3 adds up to 12 amino acids, both ends counted.

This clonotype is labeled large. The chain employs TRBV2 and TRBJ1-1; no firm D call. The V end lost 7 bases, the J end lost 1 base, and 10 bases lay between the germline ends. The germline gives CDR1 SNHLY, CDR2 FYNNEI. CDR3 length: 13 residues. The CDR3 reads CASKDPPNTEAFF. In DNA, the CDR3 is TGTGCCAGCAAGGACCCCCCGAACACTGAAGCTTTCTTT.

This clonotype qualifies as large. V gene TRBV19 combines with J gene TRBJ2-1; 7 bases map to TRBD2. Germline lookup yields CDR1 LNHDA and CDR2 SQIVND (reference sequence). The CDR3 totals 14 residues. The ends lost 1 base at V and 5 bases at J; junction bases unmatched: 2. The CDR3 loop reads CASSIGAGDNEQFF. The CDR3 bases are TGTGCCAGTAGTATAGGGGCGGGGGACAATGAGCAGTTCTTC.

This clonotype rates as large. The chain couples TRBV29-1 to TRBJ2-7; D ambiguous. The CDR3 is 13 amino acids. V lost 6 bases to trimming and J lost 0 bases, with 12 bases between them. The V gene's germline CDR1 is SQVTM and CDR2 ANQGSEA. As DNA, the CDR3 is TGCAGCGTCGATACCGGGTTCTCCTACGAGCAGTACTTC. This gives the protein CSVDTGFSYEQYF.